The rows below give T cell receptor beta chains drawn from one sample of a study of T cells in Graves' hyperthyroidism and ophthalmopathy. TCRdb reprocessed the multiplex PCR reads via MiXCR and lists one record per CDR3 protein. The sample holds under 400,000 distinct CDR3 sequences, roughly a fifth seen once. The sequenced material came from blood. These receptors all come from a woman between 50 and 59 years old with Graves' hyperthyroidism. Each CDR3 is given with its conserved first and last residue. D genes are given only for firm matches. The size field is filled for only some rows; it gives once, few, many or a size class.

TRBV11-3	many	TRBJ1-2	TRBD1	TGTGCCAGCAGCCCCCGGGACAGTCCAATCTATGGCTACACCTTC	CASSPRDSPIYGYTF
TRBV3-1	many	TRBJ2-3	TRBD2	TGTGCCAGCAGCCACGGACTAGCGGGCACAGATACGCAGTATTTT	CASSHGLAGTDTQYF
TRBV3-1	few	TRBJ2-1	TRBD2	TGTGCCAGCAGCCAAGATCGGCTAGCGGGGGGTTCCAATGAGCAGTTCTTC	CASSQDRLAGGSNEQFF
TRBV6-5	once	TRBJ2-7	.	TGTGCCAGCAGTTACCCAAAGGGGCCCGCCTACGAGCAGTACTTC	CASSYPKGPAYEQYF
TRBV28	many	TRBJ1-5	TRBD1	TGTGCCAGCAGTCGAGCCACAGGGGGTCCGCAGCATTTT	CASSRATGGPQHF
TRBV6-1	many	TRBJ2-1	TRBD1	TGTGCCAGCAGTGAACCCCCCCCCGGGGGACAGGCCGCGAATGAGCAGTTCTTC	CASSEPPPGGQAANEQFF
TRBV25-1	many	TRBJ1-3	.	TGTGCCAGCAGTGCGTCCCCGGACAGAAGTAGCATCGGAAACACCATATATTTT	CASSASPDRSSIGNTIYF
TRBV30	.	TRBJ1-1	TRBD1	TGTGCCTGGAATCGGGACAGTTGGACTGAAGCTTTCTTT	CAWNRDSWTEAFF
TRBV5-1	many	TRBJ2-3	.	TGCGCCAGCAGGGGTCAAGCGTTTAGCACAGATACGCAGTATTTT	CASRGQAFSTDTQYF
TRBV5-8	many	TRBJ1-1	TRBD1	TGTGCCAGCAGCTTGGCCACAGGGGTAAACACTGAAGCTTTCTTT	CASSLATGVNTEAFF
TRBV6-1	many	TRBJ1-6	TRBD1	TGTGCCAGCAGAAACGCGATACTGACAGGGGTTAATTCACCCCTCCACTTT	CASRNAILTGVNSPLHF
TRBV6-1	few	TRBJ1-3	.	TGTGCCAGTACACGGACAGTCTCTGGAAACACCATATATTTT	CASTRTVSGNTIYF
TRBV4-2	many	TRBJ1-1	.	TGTGCCAGCAGCCATACGGGAGAAAACACTGAAGCTTTCTTT	CASSHTGENTEAFF
TRBV28	few	TRBJ1-3	TRBD1	TGTGCCAGCTATGATCAACCCGGGACAGTAGGAAACACCATATATTTT	CASYDQPGTVGNTIYF
TRBV11-3	many	TRBJ1-2	.	TGTGCCAGCACCGAAGGAGGGCGGACGGATGGCTACACCTTC	CASTEGGRTDGYTF
TRBV7-8	many	TRBJ2-6	TRBD1	TGTGCCAGCAGCTATAGGGGGCCAGGGGGCTTTGGGGCCAACGTCCTGACTTTC	CASSYRGPGGFGANVLTF
TRBV20-1	.	TRBJ2-7	.	TGCAGTGCCCAGGGGATGACGAACCTCTCCTACGAGCAGTACTTC	CSAQGMTNLSYEQYF
TRBV27	many	TRBJ2-7	TRBD2	TGTGCCAGCAGTACCAGGCTAGCGGGGACTAGGGAGCAGTACTTC	CASSTRLAGTREQYF
TRBV20-1	.	TRBJ2-3	.	TGCAGTTATATTTGGCCCACAGATACGCAGTATTTT	CSYIWPTDTQYF
TRBV5-5	.	TRBJ1-1	.	TGTGCCAGCAGCTATGTTGCAGGCGGGAACACTGAAGCTTTCTTT	CASSYVAGGNTEAFF
TRBV19	many	TRBJ2-1	TRBD2	TGTGCCAGTAGTATCAGTATCTCCGGGACTAGCACAGGGAATGAGCAGTTCTTC	CASSISISGTSTGNEQFF
TRBV5-1	.	TRBJ1-2	.	TGCGCCAGCAGCTTAGGAACCTATGACTACACCTTC	CASSLGTYDYTF
TRBV6-2/TRBV6-3	.	TRBJ2-1	.	TGTGCCAGCAGTTACTCCCGGGATGAGCAGTTCTTC	CASSYSRDEQFF
TRBV5-1	many	TRBJ1-1	TRBD1	TGCGCCAGCAGCGGCGGGACAGTTAACACTGAAGCTTTCTTT	CASSGGTVNTEAFF
TRBV6-1	few	TRBJ1-4	TRBD1	TGTGCCAGCAGTCGCTCAGGGACAGTCCTGTTTTTT	CASSRSGTVLFF
TRBV18	many	TRBJ2-1	TRBD1	TGTGCCAGCTCAACGGGACAGGGCCCCTACAATGAGCAGTTCTTC	CASSTGQGPYNEQFF
TRBV27	many	TRBJ2-1	.	TGTGCCAGCAGTTTTGGCGGGACCTACAATGAGCAGTTCTTC	CASSFGGTYNEQFF
TRBV20-1	few	TRBJ2-5	.	TGCAGTGCTAGAAAAAGGACTAACCAAGAGACCCAGTACTTC	CSARKRTNQETQYF
TRBV6-1	many	TRBJ1-5	.	TGTGCCAGCAGTTACGGGGCCGAGGAACAGCCCCAGCATTTT	CASSYGAEEQPQHF
TRBV6-1	many	TRBJ2-2	TRBD1	TGTGCCAGCAGTACGGGACAGGGTTCCACCGGGGAGCTGTTTTTT	CASSTGQGSTGELFF
TRBV5-1	many	TRBJ1-1	.	TGCGCCAGCAGCTCGATGGGCCGGGACACTGAAGCTTTCTTT	CASSSMGRDTEAFF
TRBV5-8	many	TRBJ2-1	TRBD2	TGTGCCAGCAGCCTTCTAGCGGGAGGCCGGGATGAGCAGTTCTTC	CASSLLAGGRDEQFF
TRBV7-9	many	TRBJ2-7	TRBD2	TGTGCCAGCAGGGGGACTAGCCACGAGCAGTACTTC	CASRGTSHEQYF
TRBV5-1	.	TRBJ2-2	.	TGCGCCAGCAGCACGACAGGAGCGAACACCGGGGAGCTGTTTTTT	CASSTTGANTGELFF
TRBV7-9	many	TRBJ2-5	.	TGTGCCAGCAGCTTAATGGGAGAGACCCAGTACTTC	CASSLMGETQYF
TRBV20-1	.	TRBJ2-1	TRBD2	TGCAGTGCGCGGACTAGCTTAAATCTCAATGAGCAGTTCTTC	CSARTSLNLNEQFF
TRBV5-5	.	TRBJ2-1	.	TGTGCCAGCAGCTTGTGGGGGGACAATGAGCAGTTCTTC	CASSLWGDNEQFF
TRBV12-3/TRBV12-4	many	TRBJ2-5	TRBD2	TGTGCCAGCCGTCCCCGGGCTAGCGGGGGTCCCCCGGTGGAGACCCAGTACTTC	CASRPRASGGPPVETQYF
TRBV7-9	few	TRBJ2-1	TRBD2	TGTGCCAGCAGCCCCCGACTAGCGGGGAGCTCCTACAATGAGCAGTTCTTC	CASSPRLAGSSYNEQFF